These 7 T cell receptor beta chains were all obtained from the same sample, sequenced in a study of regulatory T cells in long-lasting Graves disease. The time point here: persistent/refractory GD, antithyroid drugs over 5 years with positive TRAb. From RNA extracted from PBMCs, the TCR library was made. To make TCR beta libraries, researchers used iRepertoire HTBI primers and Arm-PCR of CDR3 regions. TCRdb used MiXCR to reprocess the multiplex PCR reads, holding one entry per CDR3 protein. The table records 310,000 or so distinct CDR3 sequences, about 20% of them present only once. The sequences come from peripheral blood mononuclear cells (PBMCs), collected when the disease was refractory, from a patient treated with antithyroid drugs. Source of these receptors: a female donor with Graves disease.

The chain is built from TRBV6-1 and TRBJ1-3; D not resolved. The CDR3 covers 16 residues. Trimming cost V 6 bases and J 5 bases, with 20 bases left between them. Germline values: CDR1 MNHNS, CDR2 SASEGT. CDR3 in DNA: TGTGCCAGCAGCCAAACTCTTGGACTGATCCGAAACACCATATATTTT. It codes for CASSQTLGLIRNTIYF.

This clonotype came up a few times. The J gene is TRBJ2-4, the V gene TRBV7-2, with D possibly TRBD1 on 5 matching bases. The germline V and J ends were trimmed by 0 bases and 2 bases, with 20 bases remaining between them. Germline V CDR1 and CDR2: SGHTA, FQGNSA. CDR3 length: 19 amino acids. The CDR3 DNA follows: TGTGCCAGCAGCTTAGCAGCGCAGGGCCCGCCCGCCTCCAAAAACATTCAGTACTTC. It specifies CASSLAAQGPPASKNIQYF.

This chain's CDR3 is CASSRGTQYF. DNA of the CDR3: TGTGCCAGCAGCAGAGGGACCCAGTACTTC. The chain is built from TRBV6-2 or TRBV6-3 and TRBJ2-5; D remains ambiguous. CDR3 length: 10 amino acids. Germline V gene data show CDR1 as MNHEY and CDR2 as SVGEGT. Trimming cost V 6 bases and J 7 bases, with 6 bases left between them.

V and J are TRBV6-1 and TRBJ2-2, with 8 nucleotides matching TRBD1. Germline loops: CDR1 MNHNS, CDR2 SASEGT. Trimming at V came to 6 bases and at J to 6 bases, leaving 6 bases not matched to a gene. This CDR3 spans 14 amino acids. CDR3 region: CASSVDRVSGELFF. CDR3 coding DNA: TGTGCCAGCAGCGTGGACAGGGTCTCCGGGGAGCTGTTTTTT.

This clonotype has at least ten counts. The genes are TRBV13 and TRBJ2-2; tentatively, D is TRBD1 (6 bases). This CDR3 is built from 13 residues. In germline, CDR1 is PRHDT, CDR2 FYEKMQ (reference sequence). V shed 4 bases and J shed 6 bases, with 9 bases lying between them. Here the CDR3 DNA reads TGTGCCAGCAGCTCACAGGGCCCCGGGGAGCTGTTTTTT. Translation: CASSSQGPGELFF.

This chain connects TRBV5-1 to TRBJ1-1; possible D gene TRBD1, 6 bases. The CDR3 runs to 15 residues. Germline V gene lookup returns CDR1 SGHRS and CDR2 YFSETQ. The germline V and J ends were trimmed by 5 bases and 4 bases, with 18 bases remaining between them. The CDR3, as DNA: TGCGCCAGCAGACTAGGGACACGGGTCTCCACTGAAGCTTTCTTT. The encoded protein is CASRLGTRVSTEAFF.

The CDR3 loop is CASSLGSSGTYEQYF. Written as DNA, the CDR3 is TGTGCCAGCAGTTTGGGGTCTAGCGGGACGTACGAGCAGTACTTC. The chain uses TRBV27 and TRBJ2-7, with 9 bases aligning to TRBD2. J was trimmed by 4 bases and V by 3 bases; bases with no gene match: 7. Germline lookup yields CDR1 MNHEY and CDR2 SMNVEV (reference sequence). The CDR3 is made up of 15 amino acids.